This T cell receptor (beta chain) was captured by sequencing in a study of blood T cell repertoires in COVID-19 (dated by TCRdb to about 2020). With respect to the entire study: The collaborator samples originated in the United States, Italy and Spain and spanned the acute and convalescent phases of COVID-19. The prospective study material was composed of cDNA or gDNA derived from T cells, B-cell-depleted T cells, or PBMCs. Subjects who had been exposed to COVID-19, were actively infected with it, or had recovered from it provided the deeply sampled blood TCRbeta repertoires that made up the dataset. A freely available public database, intended as a resource for researchers studying the immune response to SARS-CoV-2, is where the repertoires were released. The samples were drawn from the first 160 participants of the ongoing ImmuneRACE study and from 1,254 subjects provided by 6 global collaborators. Sample metadata almost always included a de-identified subject ID, COVID-19 status, age in years and sex. Where available, HLA class I and class II types were obtained from metadata supplied by the sample provider rather than from assay-based typing.

TCRbeta CDR3 regions were amplified from genomic DNA using the immunoSEQ Assay, a bias-controlled multiplex PCR. Under the source paper's analysis protocol: The number of nucleated cells in each sample was estimated from the amplification of reference gene primers within the assay. To quantify the absolute abundance of each unique TCRbeta CDR3 rearrangement, sequence reads were collapsed and filtered. For each sample, productive Simpson clonality was calculated as the square root of Simpson's diversity index across productive rearrangements. TCRdb holds this immuneACCESS table with in-frame rearrangements only. Some clones are missing; in checked studies, unresolved V genes explain under half, and the rest has no known cause. The D gene and trimming were derived from the DNA, and the V and J assignments and clone size from that table. This sample lists about 120,000 clones; approximately 90% were detected once. The ten largest clones capture about 1.2% of the sample.

As to this clone: The specificity of this receptor is unknown. No qualities accompany the bases; no much larger clone lies one base away.

Study-wide findings and limitations: How much clinical and demographic metadata was included differed by source and by participant, and the metadata was provided uncurated.

From the cysteine up to the phenylalanine, the CDR3 has a length of 14 residues. The entry retains the CDR3 DNA only, 42 bases that are in frame from base 1. V was cut back by 1 base and J by 12 bases, leaving a gap of 16 bases between them. Via the germline V gene, CDR1 is MGHRA and CDR2 YSYEKL. The collaborating institutions used their own protocols to collect whole blood in K2EDTA tubes. For TCRbeta analysis, collaborators shipped samples as frozen whole blood, isolated PBMCs, or DNA extracted from either of those sample types. The sequence is built from TRBV4-1 and TRBJ2-1; perhaps TRBD2 is the D gene, with 5 bases matching. This clonotype originated in a woman of 80 years or more with acute or convalescent COVID-19. The sample was peripheral blood. The CDR3 protein sequence reads: CASSQASLDRVQFF. The DNA sequence reads TGCGCCAGCAGCCAAGCCTCACTAGACCGGGTGCAGTTCTTC.